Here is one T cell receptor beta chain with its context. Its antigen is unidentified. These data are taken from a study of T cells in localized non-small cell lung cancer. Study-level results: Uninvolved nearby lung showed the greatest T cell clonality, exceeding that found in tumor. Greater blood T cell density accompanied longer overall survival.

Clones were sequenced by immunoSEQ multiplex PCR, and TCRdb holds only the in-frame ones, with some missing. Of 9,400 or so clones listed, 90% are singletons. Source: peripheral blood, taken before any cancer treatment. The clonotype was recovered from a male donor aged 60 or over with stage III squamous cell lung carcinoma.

This chain's CDR3 is CASSTRTGELFF. The CDR3, as DNA: TGTGCCAGCTCAACGAGAACCGGGGAGCTGTTTTTT. The chain is built from TRBV18 and TRBJ2-2; no firm D call. Trimming left V 5 bases short and J 5 bases short, with 6 bases between. The CDR3 has 12 amino acids. CDR1 and CDR2 (germline): KGHSH, LQKENI.